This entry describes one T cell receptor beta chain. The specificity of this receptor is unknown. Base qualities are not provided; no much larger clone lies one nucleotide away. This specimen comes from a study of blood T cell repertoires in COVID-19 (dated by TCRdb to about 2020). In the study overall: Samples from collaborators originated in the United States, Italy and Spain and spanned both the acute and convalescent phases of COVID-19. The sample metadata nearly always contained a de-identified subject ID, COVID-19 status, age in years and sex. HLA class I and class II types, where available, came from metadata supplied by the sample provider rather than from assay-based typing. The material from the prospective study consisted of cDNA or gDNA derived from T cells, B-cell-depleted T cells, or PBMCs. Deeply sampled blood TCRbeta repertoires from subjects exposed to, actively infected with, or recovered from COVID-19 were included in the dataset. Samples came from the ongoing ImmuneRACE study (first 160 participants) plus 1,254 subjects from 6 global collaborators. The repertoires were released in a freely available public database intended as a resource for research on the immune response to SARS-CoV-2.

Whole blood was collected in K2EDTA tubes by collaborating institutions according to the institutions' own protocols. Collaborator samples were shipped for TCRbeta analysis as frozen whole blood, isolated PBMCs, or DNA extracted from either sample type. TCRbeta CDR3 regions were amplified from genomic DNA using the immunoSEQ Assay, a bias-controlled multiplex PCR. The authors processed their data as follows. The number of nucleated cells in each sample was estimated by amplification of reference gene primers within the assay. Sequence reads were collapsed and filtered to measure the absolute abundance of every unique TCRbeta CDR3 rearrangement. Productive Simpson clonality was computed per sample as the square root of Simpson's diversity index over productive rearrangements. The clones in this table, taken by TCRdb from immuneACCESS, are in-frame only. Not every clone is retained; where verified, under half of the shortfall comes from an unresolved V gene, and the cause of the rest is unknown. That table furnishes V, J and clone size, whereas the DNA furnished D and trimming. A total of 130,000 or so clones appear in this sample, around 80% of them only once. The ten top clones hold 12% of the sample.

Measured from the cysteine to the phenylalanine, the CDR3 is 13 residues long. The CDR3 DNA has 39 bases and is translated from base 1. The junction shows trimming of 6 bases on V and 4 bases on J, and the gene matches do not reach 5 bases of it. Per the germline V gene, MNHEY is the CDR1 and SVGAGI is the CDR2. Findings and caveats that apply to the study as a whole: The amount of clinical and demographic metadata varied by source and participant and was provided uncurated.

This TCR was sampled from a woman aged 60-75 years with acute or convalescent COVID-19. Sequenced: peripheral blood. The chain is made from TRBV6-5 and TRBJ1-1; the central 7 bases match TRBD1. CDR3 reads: CASRTGIGTEAFF. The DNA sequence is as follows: TGTGCCAGCAGGACAGGGATAGGCACTGAAGCTTTCTTT.